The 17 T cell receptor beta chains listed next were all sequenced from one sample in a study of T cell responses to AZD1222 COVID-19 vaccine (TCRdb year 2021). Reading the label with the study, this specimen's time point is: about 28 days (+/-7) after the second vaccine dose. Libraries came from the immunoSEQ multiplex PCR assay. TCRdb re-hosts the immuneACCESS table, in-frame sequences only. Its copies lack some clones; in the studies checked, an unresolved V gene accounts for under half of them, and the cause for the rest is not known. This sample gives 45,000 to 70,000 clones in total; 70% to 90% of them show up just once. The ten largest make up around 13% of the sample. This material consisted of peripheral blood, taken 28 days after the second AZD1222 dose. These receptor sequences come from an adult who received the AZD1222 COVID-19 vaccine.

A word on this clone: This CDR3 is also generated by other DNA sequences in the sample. The DNA for the CDR3 is TGTGCCAGCAGTTTAGACAGGGGGAATGAGCAGTTCTTC. It is translated as CASSLDRGNEQFF. The chain uses TRBV27 and TRBJ2-1; 9 nucleotides agree with TRBD1. Trimming took 2 bases from V and 7 from J; bases not matched to a gene: 0. The CDR3 totals 13 residues. CDR1 is MNHEY, CDR2 SMNVEV, per germline (reference sequence).

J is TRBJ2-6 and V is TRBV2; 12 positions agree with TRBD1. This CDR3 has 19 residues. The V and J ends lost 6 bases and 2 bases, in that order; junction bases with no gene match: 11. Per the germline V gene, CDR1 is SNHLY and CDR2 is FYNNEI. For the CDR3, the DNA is TGTGCCAGCAGCGACCCGGGACAGGGGGCGATCCCTGGGGCCAACGTCCTGACTTTC. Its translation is CASSDPGQGAIPGANVLTF.

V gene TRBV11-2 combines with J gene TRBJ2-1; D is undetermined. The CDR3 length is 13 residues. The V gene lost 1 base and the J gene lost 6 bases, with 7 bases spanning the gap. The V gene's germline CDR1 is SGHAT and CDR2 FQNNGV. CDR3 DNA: TGTGCCAGCAGCTTAGTGGTAGCCAATGAGCAGTTCTTC. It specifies CASSLVVANEQFF.

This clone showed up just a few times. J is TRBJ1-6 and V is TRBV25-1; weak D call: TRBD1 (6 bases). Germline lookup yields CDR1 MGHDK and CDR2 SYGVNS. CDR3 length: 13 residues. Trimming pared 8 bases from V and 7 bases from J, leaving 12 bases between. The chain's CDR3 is CASPHRVNSPLHF. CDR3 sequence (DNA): TGTGCCAGCCCGCACAGGGTAAATTCACCCCTCCACTTT.

In nucleotides, the CDR3 is TGTGCCAGCAGGGTAGCCCGGGGGACTGAAGCTTTCTTT. Translated, it gives CASRVARGTEAFF. V and J are TRBV2 and TRBJ1-1, with a weak D call TRBD1 (5 bases). This CDR3 has 13 amino acids. The germline CDR1 and CDR2 sequences are SNHLY and FYNNEI. Trimming stripped 6 bases from V and 5 bases from J, with 13 bases between.

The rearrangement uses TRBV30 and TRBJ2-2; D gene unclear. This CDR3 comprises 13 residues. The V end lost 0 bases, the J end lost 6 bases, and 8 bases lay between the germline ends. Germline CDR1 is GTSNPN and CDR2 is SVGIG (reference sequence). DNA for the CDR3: TGTGCCTGGAGTGTACGCGGTGCCGGGGAGCTGTTTTTT. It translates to CAWSVRGAGELFF.

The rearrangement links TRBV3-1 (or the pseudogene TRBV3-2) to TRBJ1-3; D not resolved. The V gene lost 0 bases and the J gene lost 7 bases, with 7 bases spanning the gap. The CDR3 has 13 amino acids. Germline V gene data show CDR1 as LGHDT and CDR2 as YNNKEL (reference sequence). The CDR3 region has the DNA TGTGCCAGCAGCCAAGATAAGGGTAACACCATATATTTT. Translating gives CASSQDKGNTIYF.

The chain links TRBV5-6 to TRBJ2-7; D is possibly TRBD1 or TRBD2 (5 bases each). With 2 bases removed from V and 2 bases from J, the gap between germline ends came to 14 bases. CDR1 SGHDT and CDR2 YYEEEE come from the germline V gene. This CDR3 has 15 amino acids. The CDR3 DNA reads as TGTGCCAGCAGCTTATACGGGACGTGGGCCTACGAGCAGTACTTC. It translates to CASSLYGTWAYEQYF.

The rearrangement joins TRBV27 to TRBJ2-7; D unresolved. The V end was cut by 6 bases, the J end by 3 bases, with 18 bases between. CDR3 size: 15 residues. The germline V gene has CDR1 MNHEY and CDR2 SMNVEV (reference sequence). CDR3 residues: CASRPLGRQDYEQYF. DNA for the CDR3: TGTGCCAGCAGGCCTCTAGGGCGGCAGGACTACGAGCAGTACTTC.

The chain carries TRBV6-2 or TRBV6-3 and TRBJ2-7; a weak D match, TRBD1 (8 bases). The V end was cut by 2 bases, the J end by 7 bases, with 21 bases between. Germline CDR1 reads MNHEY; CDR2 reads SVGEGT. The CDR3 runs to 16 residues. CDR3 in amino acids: CASSYPGQGLFLEQYF. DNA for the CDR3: TGTGCCAGCAGTTACCCCGGACAGGGACTATTTCTGGAGCAGTACTTC.

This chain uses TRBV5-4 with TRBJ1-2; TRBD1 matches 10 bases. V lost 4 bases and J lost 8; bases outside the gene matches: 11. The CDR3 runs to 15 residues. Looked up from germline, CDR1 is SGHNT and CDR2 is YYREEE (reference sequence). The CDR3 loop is CASSPEGQGIGGYTF. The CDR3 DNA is TGTGCCAGCAGCCCCGAGGGACAGGGGATCGGGGGCTACACCTTC.

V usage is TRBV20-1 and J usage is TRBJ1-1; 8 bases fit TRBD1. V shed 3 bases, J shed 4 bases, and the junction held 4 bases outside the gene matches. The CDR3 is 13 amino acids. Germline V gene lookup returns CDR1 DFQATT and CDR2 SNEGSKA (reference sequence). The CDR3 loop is CSASPQGATEAFF. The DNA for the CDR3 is TGCAGTGCTAGTCCGCAGGGGGCCACTGAAGCTTTCTTT.

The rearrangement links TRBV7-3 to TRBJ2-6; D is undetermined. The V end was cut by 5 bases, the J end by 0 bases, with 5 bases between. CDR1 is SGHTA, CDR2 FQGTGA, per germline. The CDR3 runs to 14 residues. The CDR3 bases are TGTGCCAGCAGCCCAAACTCTGGGGCCAACGTCCTGACTTTC. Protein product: CASSPNSGANVLTF. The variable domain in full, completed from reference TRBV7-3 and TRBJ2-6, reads GAGVSQTPSNKVTEKGKYVELRCDPISGHTALYWYRQSLGQGPEFLIYFQGTGAADDSGLPNDRFFAVRPEGSVSTLKIQRTERGDSAVYLCASSPNSGANVLTFGAGSRLTVL.

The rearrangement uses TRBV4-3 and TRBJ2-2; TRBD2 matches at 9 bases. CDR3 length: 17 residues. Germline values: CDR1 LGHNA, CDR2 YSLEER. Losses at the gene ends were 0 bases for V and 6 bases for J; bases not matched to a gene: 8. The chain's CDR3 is CASSQDYAGGPAGELFF. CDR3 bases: TGCGCCAGCAGCCAAGATTATGCGGGAGGGCCGGCCGGGGAGCTGTTTTTT.

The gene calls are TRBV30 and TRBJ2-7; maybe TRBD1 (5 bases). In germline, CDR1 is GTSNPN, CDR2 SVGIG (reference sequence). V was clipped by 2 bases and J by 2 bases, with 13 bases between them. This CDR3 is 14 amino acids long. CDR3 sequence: CAWSMGRSTYEQYF. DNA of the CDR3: TGTGCCTGGAGTATGGGGCGGTCCACCTACGAGCAGTACTTC.

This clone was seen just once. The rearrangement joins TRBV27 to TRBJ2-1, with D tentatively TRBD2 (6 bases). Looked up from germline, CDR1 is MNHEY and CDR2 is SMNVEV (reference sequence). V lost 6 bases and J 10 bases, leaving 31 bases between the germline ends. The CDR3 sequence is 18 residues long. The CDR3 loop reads CASRAWGFTSFTLGEQFF. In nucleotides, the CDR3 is TGTGCCAGCAGGGCCTGGGGCTTTACTAGCTTCACCCTGGGAGAGCAGTTCTTC.

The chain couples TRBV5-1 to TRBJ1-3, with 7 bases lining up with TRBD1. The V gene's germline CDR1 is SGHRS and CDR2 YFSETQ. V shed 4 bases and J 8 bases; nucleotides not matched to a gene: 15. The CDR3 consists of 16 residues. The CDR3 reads CASSVGARQGADTIYF. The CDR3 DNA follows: TGCGCCAGCAGCGTTGGTGCCCGACAGGGCGCGGACACCATATATTTT.